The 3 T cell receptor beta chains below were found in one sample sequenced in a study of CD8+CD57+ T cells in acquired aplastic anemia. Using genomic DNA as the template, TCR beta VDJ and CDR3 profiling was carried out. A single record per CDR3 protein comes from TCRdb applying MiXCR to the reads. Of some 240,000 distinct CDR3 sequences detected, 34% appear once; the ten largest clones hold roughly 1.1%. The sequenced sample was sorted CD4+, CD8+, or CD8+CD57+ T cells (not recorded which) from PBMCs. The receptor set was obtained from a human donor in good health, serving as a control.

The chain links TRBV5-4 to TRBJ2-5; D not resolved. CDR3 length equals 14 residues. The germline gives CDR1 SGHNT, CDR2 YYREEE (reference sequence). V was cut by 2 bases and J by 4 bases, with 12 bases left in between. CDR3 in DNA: TGTGCCAGCAGCTTTGGTGGCGGTCCAGAGACCCAGTACTTC. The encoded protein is CASSFGGGPETQYF. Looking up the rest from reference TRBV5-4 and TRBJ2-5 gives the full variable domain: ETGVTQSPTHLIKTRGQQVTLRCSSQSGHNTVSWYQQALGQGPQFIFQYYREEENGRGNFPPRFSGLQFPNYSSELNVNALELDDSALYLCASSFGGGPETQYFGPGTRLLVL.

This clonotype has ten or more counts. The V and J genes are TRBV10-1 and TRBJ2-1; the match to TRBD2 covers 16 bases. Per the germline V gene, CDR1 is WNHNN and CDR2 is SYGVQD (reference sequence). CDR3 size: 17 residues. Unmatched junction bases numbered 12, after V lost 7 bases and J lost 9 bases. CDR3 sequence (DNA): TGCGCCAGCATTCTGGGACTAGCGGGAGGGCCCCCGACTGAGCAGTTCTTC. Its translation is CASILGLAGGPPTEQFF.

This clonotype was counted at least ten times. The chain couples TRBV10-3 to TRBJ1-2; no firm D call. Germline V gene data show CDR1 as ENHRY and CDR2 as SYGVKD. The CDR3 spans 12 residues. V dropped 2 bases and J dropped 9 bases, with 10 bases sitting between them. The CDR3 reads CAISEGVDRYTF. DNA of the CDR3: TGTGCCATCAGTGAGGGGGTAGATCGCTACACCTTC.